Only one count was recorded for the clone carrying this TCR beta chain. The data originate from a study of T cell changes during pregnancy in multiple sclerosis. Assay: immunoSEQ multiplex PCR; the TCRdb copy retains only in-frame clones and omits some. Of 55,000 to 75,000 clones in the sample, under 95% were seen once. The CDR3 is 14 amino acids. The germline V gene has CDR1 SNHLY and CDR2 FYNNEI. This receptor was obtained from a female donor in good health, enrolled as a control in a pregnancy study. The sample in question was peripheral blood, obtained in the third trimester of pregnancy. J is TRBJ2-5 and V is TRBV2; the D gene is possibly TRBD2 (5 bases). The DNA of the CDR3 is TGTGCGTCACATTCGGCGGGCGCCGTGGAGACCCAGTACTTC. Protein sequence: CASHSAGAVETQYF.